Listed below are T cell receptor beta chains from one sample, sequenced in a study of CD8 T cells in ankylosing spondylitis. Each CDR3 protein gets one entry after TCRdb re-called the 5' RACE reads with MiXCR. The sample includes 390,000 or so distinct CDR3 sequences, 20% to 25% of them seen just once. The specimen was blood, either unsorted or a sorted T cell fraction (not recorded which). These receptors all stem from a male donor with ankylosing spondylitis. The CDR3 runs from the conserved cysteine through the conserved F or W. The order of the fields is J gene, clone size, D gene, V gene, CDR3 DNA, CDR3 protein. D genes are given only for firm matches. Expanded clones get a size class; other rows say once, few or many, or leave the size out.

j_call: TRBJ2-3; clone_size: few; d_call: TRBD2; v_call: TRBV18; cdr3_nt: TGTGCCAGCTCAGCACGAAACCGAGCGGGAGTCACAGATACGCAGTATTTT; cdr3_aa: CASSARNRAGVTDTQYF
j_call: TRBJ2-1; clone_size: few; d_call: -; v_call: TRBV11-3; cdr3_nt: TGTGCCAGCACGGGAGTTTCGTACAATGAGCAGTTCTTC; cdr3_aa: CASTGVSYNEQFF
j_call: TRBJ2-5; clone_size: -; d_call: TRBD2; v_call: TRBV10-3; cdr3_nt: TGTGCCATCAGTCGGACTAGCGGGAGGGTTCAACGCTTTGCAGAGACCCAGTACTTC; cdr3_aa: CAISRTSGRVQRFAETQYF
j_call: TRBJ2-1; clone_size: -; d_call: TRBD2; v_call: TRBV7-9; cdr3_nt: TGTGCCAGCAGCTTATCCGCGGGAGAGGAATTCTTC; cdr3_aa: CASSLSAGEEFF
j_call: TRBJ2-7; clone_size: many; d_call: -; v_call: TRBV29-1; cdr3_nt: TGCAGCGTTGCTGTCACTAGCGAGCAGTACTTC; cdr3_aa: CSVAVTSEQYF
j_call: TRBJ1-6; clone_size: -; d_call: -; v_call: TRBV5-1; cdr3_nt: TGCGCCAGCAGCTTGGACGGGACACCAAATAATTCACCCCTCCACTTT; cdr3_aa: CASSLDGTPNNSPLHF
j_call: TRBJ1-2; clone_size: -; d_call: -; v_call: TRBV20-1; cdr3_nt: TGCAGTGCCAGTCAGGGCCCCTATGGCTACACCTTC; cdr3_aa: CSASQGPYGYTF
j_call: TRBJ1-1; clone_size: -; d_call: -; v_call: TRBV19; cdr3_nt: TGTGCCAGTAGTATAGGGCAGGGCGTTGAAGCTTTCTTT; cdr3_aa: CASSIGQGVEAFF
j_call: TRBJ2-5; clone_size: few; d_call: -; v_call: TRBV6-6; cdr3_nt: TGTGCCTGCCGAACCCCGGGTGGGGCCCAGTACTTC; cdr3_aa: CACRTPGGAQYF
j_call: TRBJ2-1; clone_size: few; d_call: -; v_call: TRBV29-1; cdr3_nt: TGCAGCGTTGAAGCTGTCCCGTACGGTGAGCAGTTCTTC; cdr3_aa: CSVEAVPYGEQFF
j_call: TRBJ2-1; clone_size: -; d_call: -; v_call: TRBV5-1; cdr3_nt: TGCGCCAGCAGCTGGAGACTCCTCGAGGGGGGGGACAATGAGCAGTTCTTC; cdr3_aa: CASSWRLLEGGDNEQFF
j_call: TRBJ2-7; clone_size: -; d_call: -; v_call: TRBV12-3/TRBV12-4; cdr3_nt: TGTGCCAGCAGTTTAGTCCAGGGCGACGAGCAGTACTTC; cdr3_aa: CASSLVQGDEQYF
j_call: TRBJ2-1; clone_size: many; d_call: -; v_call: TRBV4-2; cdr3_nt: TGTGCCAGCAGCCAGGACCAGCGTGAGCAGTTCTTC; cdr3_aa: CASSQDQREQFF
j_call: TRBJ2-7; clone_size: few; d_call: TRBD2; v_call: TRBV27; cdr3_nt: TGTGCCAGCAGTTTGCGGGAGTCCTACGAGCAGTACTTC; cdr3_aa: CASSLRESYEQYF
j_call: TRBJ2-3; clone_size: -; d_call: -; v_call: TRBV3-1; cdr3_nt: TGTGCCAGCAGCCTTCACGGGGGAGATACGCAGTATTTT; cdr3_aa: CASSLHGGDTQYF
j_call: TRBJ1-4; clone_size: -; d_call: TRBD1; v_call: TRBV4-1; cdr3_nt: TGCGCCAGCAGCGTCGATGAGGGACAGGGTAATGAAAAACTGTTTTTT; cdr3_aa: CASSVDEGQGNEKLFF
j_call: TRBJ1-1; clone_size: -; d_call: -; v_call: TRBV6-5; cdr3_nt: TGTGCCAGCAGTTCCCGGGACCTTGGGACTGAAGCTTTCTTT; cdr3_aa: CASSSRDLGTEAFF
j_call: TRBJ1-1; clone_size: -; d_call: -; v_call: TRBV20-1; cdr3_nt: TGCAGTGCTATCCCTCAGACAGGCACTGAAGCTTTCTTT; cdr3_aa: CSAIPQTGTEAFF
j_call: TRBJ2-7; clone_size: few; d_call: -; v_call: TRBV19; cdr3_nt: TGTGCCAGTAGTACTATTCCGGGACAATACCCCTACGAGCAGTACTTC; cdr3_aa: CASSTIPGQYPYEQYF
j_call: TRBJ1-2; clone_size: -; d_call: -; v_call: TRBV12-3/TRBV12-4; cdr3_nt: TGTGCCAGCAGTCCCCCTCGGGGACTTAACTATGGCTACACCTTC; cdr3_aa: CASSPPRGLNYGYTF
j_call: TRBJ2-2; clone_size: few; d_call: TRBD1; v_call: TRBV6-2/TRBV6-3; cdr3_nt: TGTGCCAGCAGTTCTCGGACAGGGTTTTTTAACGGGGAGCTGTTTTTT; cdr3_aa: CASSSRTGFFNGELFF
j_call: TRBJ2-3; clone_size: few; d_call: TRBD2; v_call: TRBV6-2/TRBV6-3; cdr3_nt: TGTGCCAGCAGTCATTTCAGAGCGGGAATGAGCACAGATACGCAGTATTTT; cdr3_aa: CASSHFRAGMSTDTQYF
j_call: TRBJ1-1; clone_size: -; d_call: -; v_call: TRBV25-1; cdr3_nt: TGTGCCAGCAGCCCATGGGGGAACACTGAAGCTTTCTTT; cdr3_aa: CASSPWGNTEAFF
j_call: TRBJ2-7; clone_size: few; d_call: -; v_call: TRBV6-1; cdr3_nt: TGTGCCGCTCCCCAGGAGGGGGAGGCCTACGAGCAGTACTTC; cdr3_aa: CAAPQEGEAYEQYF
j_call: TRBJ1-1; clone_size: many; d_call: TRBD1; v_call: TRBV29-1; cdr3_nt: TGCAGCGTAGCGCAGGGGGCAGGTACTGAAGCTTTCTTT; cdr3_aa: CSVAQGAGTEAFF
j_call: TRBJ2-7; clone_size: -; d_call: TRBD1; v_call: TRBV5-1; cdr3_nt: TGCGCCAGCAGCTTGGCCGGGACAGGGGGCCTCGAGCAGTACTTC; cdr3_aa: CASSLAGTGGLEQYF
j_call: TRBJ2-3; clone_size: many; d_call: -; v_call: TRBV20-1; cdr3_nt: TGCAGTGCCAGGAAAACGCAGGGAGGCATAGATACGCAGTATTTT; cdr3_aa: CSARKTQGGIDTQYF
j_call: TRBJ1-1; clone_size: few; d_call: -; v_call: TRBV5-1; cdr3_nt: TGCGCCAGCAGCTCGACCCCCGGCGGCGACACTGAAGCTTTCTTT; cdr3_aa: CASSSTPGGDTEAFF
j_call: TRBJ2-5; clone_size: few; d_call: -; v_call: TRBV11-2; cdr3_nt: TGTGCCAGCAGCTTAGCGACAGGCGCTAGGGAGACCCAGTACTTC; cdr3_aa: CASSLATGARETQYF
j_call: TRBJ1-6; clone_size: -; d_call: -; v_call: TRBV3-1; cdr3_nt: TGTGCCAGCAGCCAAGTGCGCAGGAATTCACCCCTCCACTTT; cdr3_aa: CASSQVRRNSPLHF
j_call: TRBJ2-5; clone_size: few; d_call: -; v_call: TRBV12-3/TRBV12-4; cdr3_nt: TGTGCCAGCAGTTTATCCCACCCCCCCCAGTACTTC; cdr3_aa: CASSLSHPPQYF
j_call: TRBJ2-3; clone_size: few; d_call: TRBD2; v_call: TRBV29-1; cdr3_nt: TGCAGCGTTGGGGACTACAGCACAGATACGCAGTATTTT; cdr3_aa: CSVGDYSTDTQYF
j_call: TRBJ2-7; clone_size: few; d_call: TRBD2; v_call: TRBV4-3; cdr3_nt: TGCGCCAGCAGCCAATTCGGGGGGTCCTACGAGCAGTACTTC; cdr3_aa: CASSQFGGSYEQYF
j_call: TRBJ2-5; clone_size: -; d_call: -; v_call: TRBV5-1; cdr3_nt: TGCGCCAGCAATATCGGCAGAGGGGCAGAGACCCAGTACTTC; cdr3_aa: CASNIGRGAETQYF
j_call: TRBJ2-7; clone_size: -; d_call: -; v_call: TRBV7-3; cdr3_nt: TGTGCCAGCAGCGCTCGCCCGGGCGAGCAGTACTTC; cdr3_aa: CASSARPGEQYF
j_call: TRBJ2-1; clone_size: few; d_call: TRBD2; v_call: TRBV28; cdr3_nt: TGTGCCAGCAGTCCGACTAGCGGGAGAGTAGATGAGCAGTTCTTC; cdr3_aa: CASSPTSGRVDEQFF
j_call: TRBJ2-7; clone_size: few; d_call: -; v_call: TRBV18; cdr3_nt: TGTGCCAGCTCACCACACGTAGTACAGGGTGCAAGTTACGAGCAGTACTTC; cdr3_aa: CASSPHVVQGASYEQYF
j_call: TRBJ1-5; clone_size: few; d_call: -; v_call: TRBV7-2; cdr3_nt: TGTGCCAGCAGCTTAGTTGAGGGGGATCAGCCCCAGCATTTT; cdr3_aa: CASSLVEGDQPQHF
j_call: TRBJ2-1; clone_size: -; d_call: -; v_call: TRBV4-1; cdr3_nt: TGCGCCAGCAGCCCAAGGACTCGTAGCGGATTCTACAATGAGCAGTTCTTC; cdr3_aa: CASSPRTRSGFYNEQFF
j_call: TRBJ2-5; clone_size: -; d_call: -; v_call: TRBV7-2; cdr3_nt: TGTGCCAGCAACCGGGCGGGAAGAGAGACCCAGTACTTC; cdr3_aa: CASNRAGRETQYF
j_call: TRBJ2-1; clone_size: -; d_call: -; v_call: TRBV2; cdr3_nt: TGTGCCAGCATCTCTAACCCTGCGGGATACAATGAGCAGTTCTTC; cdr3_aa: CASISNPAGYNEQFF
j_call: TRBJ2-1; clone_size: -; d_call: -; v_call: TRBV6-2/TRBV6-3; cdr3_nt: TGTGCCAGCAGTTCCTTCGGGTCCAATGAGCAGTTCTTC; cdr3_aa: CASSSFGSNEQFF
j_call: TRBJ2-2; clone_size: few; d_call: -; v_call: TRBV3-1; cdr3_nt: TGTGCCAGCACCCATGAAGGGGCGGCGAACACCGGGGAGCTGTTTTTT; cdr3_aa: CASTHEGAANTGELFF
j_call: TRBJ1-1; clone_size: -; d_call: -; v_call: TRBV4-1; cdr3_nt: TGCGCCAGCACCTTAAAGTACCAGGGCGGCACTGAAGCTTTCTTT; cdr3_aa: CASTLKYQGGTEAFF
j_call: TRBJ1-3; clone_size: -; d_call: TRBD1; v_call: TRBV28; cdr3_nt: TGTGCCAGCAGTCCCCCTGGGACAGTAACTGGAAACACCATATATTTT; cdr3_aa: CASSPPGTVTGNTIYF
j_call: TRBJ1-5; clone_size: few; d_call: -; v_call: TRBV20-1; cdr3_nt: TGCAGTGCTCGGTATAGTGTCGGTCAGCCCCAGCATTTT; cdr3_aa: CSARYSVGQPQHF
j_call: TRBJ2-1; clone_size: -; d_call: -; v_call: TRBV20-1; cdr3_nt: TGCAGTGGCCTGAGGAGGACCACCAATGAGCAGTTCTTC; cdr3_aa: CSGLRRTTNEQFF
j_call: TRBJ2-1; clone_size: -; d_call: -; v_call: TRBV7-3; cdr3_nt: TGTGCCAGCAGCTTAGGAGAGGGCAATGAGCAGTTCTTC; cdr3_aa: CASSLGEGNEQFF
j_call: TRBJ2-7; clone_size: -; d_call: TRBD1; v_call: TRBV2; cdr3_nt: TGTGCCAGCAGCCTGATGGGGGACAGGGGGGAGCAGTACTTC; cdr3_aa: CASSLMGDRGEQYF
j_call: TRBJ2-1; clone_size: -; d_call: -; v_call: TRBV7-2; cdr3_nt: TGTGCCAGCAGCTTTCAGGGGTACAATGAGCAGTTCTTC; cdr3_aa: CASSFQGYNEQFF
j_call: TRBJ1-1; clone_size: -; d_call: -; v_call: TRBV11-2; cdr3_nt: TGTGCCAGCAGCTTAACGGGGGATGAAGCTTTCTTT; cdr3_aa: CASSLTGDEAFF
j_call: TRBJ2-1; clone_size: -; d_call: -; v_call: TRBV7-3; cdr3_nt: TGTGCCAGCAGCTTAATCCCTAGCAACAATGAGCAGTTCTTC; cdr3_aa: CASSLIPSNNEQFF
j_call: TRBJ1-1; clone_size: -; d_call: -; v_call: TRBV7-9; cdr3_nt: TGTGCCAGCAGCTGGAACAGGGTCAGGGGCACTGAAGCTTTCTTT; cdr3_aa: CASSWNRVRGTEAFF
j_call: TRBJ2-1; clone_size: few; d_call: TRBD2; v_call: TRBV5-1; cdr3_nt: TGCGCCAGCAGCTTTGCGGCGGGAGGGCCCCCCTACAATGAGCAGTTCTTC; cdr3_aa: CASSFAAGGPPYNEQFF
j_call: TRBJ2-1; clone_size: few; d_call: TRBD2; v_call: TRBV2; cdr3_nt: TGTGCCAGCAGCCGCCGGGTAGCGGGAGTCAATGAGCAGTTCTTC; cdr3_aa: CASSRRVAGVNEQFF
j_call: TRBJ2-7; clone_size: few; d_call: TRBD2; v_call: TRBV7-9; cdr3_nt: TGTGCCAGCAGCTTTCCCCCGGCTAGCGGGAAGAACGAGCAGTACTTC; cdr3_aa: CASSFPPASGKNEQYF
j_call: TRBJ1-1; clone_size: -; d_call: -; v_call: TRBV5-1; cdr3_nt: TGCGCCAGCAGCTCCTCTCGGGCCCCAGCGAACACTGAAGCTTTCTTT; cdr3_aa: CASSSSRAPANTEAFF
j_call: TRBJ2-1; clone_size: -; d_call: -; v_call: TRBV7-2; cdr3_nt: TGTGCCAGCAGTTCCATGGGCCCCTACAATGAGCAGTTCTTC; cdr3_aa: CASSSMGPYNEQFF
j_call: TRBJ2-1; clone_size: -; d_call: TRBD2; v_call: TRBV12-5; cdr3_nt: TGTGCTAGTGGTTTGCCCGGCCTAGCGGATACCTACAATGAGCAGTTCTTC; cdr3_aa: CASGLPGLADTYNEQFF
j_call: TRBJ2-2; clone_size: -; d_call: TRBD1; v_call: TRBV4-3; cdr3_nt: TGCGCCAGCAGACCTTCGACAGGGTCTATGAACACCGGGGAGCTGTTTTTT; cdr3_aa: CASRPSTGSMNTGELFF